The sequence of this T cell receptor beta chain was determined in a study of T cell changes during pregnancy in multiple sclerosis. Sequencing used immunoSEQ multiplex PCR; TCRdb keeps in-frame clones, though not all of them. The data hold some 87,000 clones, with around 94% observed a single time. Sequenced material: CD4+ T cells from peripheral blood mononuclear cells, taken before pregnancy. The origin of this receptor is a female donor with multiple sclerosis, enrolled in a pregnancy study.

DNA for the CDR3: TGTGCCAGCAGCTTAGCCCTGCAGGGCTACACCTTC. It encodes CASSLALQGYTF. The rearrangement links TRBV7-9 to TRBJ1-2; no firm D call. There are 12 residues in the CDR3. Trimming took off 0 bases at V and 8 bases at J, with 7 bases between the two ends. Per the germline V gene, CDR1 is SEHNR and CDR2 is FQNEAQ (reference sequence). Variable domain in full (rest from reference TRBV7-9 and TRBJ1-2): DTGVSQNPRHKITKRGQNVTFRCDPISEHNRLYWYRQTLGQGPEFLTYFQNEAQLEKSRLLSDRFSAERPKGSFSTLEIQRTEQGDSAMYLCASSLALQGYTFGSGTRLTVV.